This T cell receptor beta chain emerged from a study of Ad26.COV2.S vaccination and SARS-CoV-2 variants. About the research overall: Once, or twice with 56 days between doses, Ad26.COV2.S was given intramuscularly.

Regarding treatment: roughly 19 received Ad26.COV2.S at low or high dose, single or two shots; roughly five received placebo; per-sample allocation not given. Collection of samples fell on day 63 after the first vaccine or placebo injection. An Ad26 vector expressing Wuhan-strain SARS-CoV-2 spike served as the vaccine. Here immunoSEQ multiplex PCR was the method, and the copy in TCRdb shows in-frame clones only, minus some. The repertoire holds about 440,000 clones, around 88% seen once, with around 13% in the top ten. General study results and limits: Similar non-spike TCR breadth was seen in vaccine and placebo recipients.

This clone came up a few times. The antigen is unknown. The sample carries other DNA sequences with the same CDR3. The origin of this receptor is a person aged 18-60 years who received the Ad26.COV2.S COVID-19 vaccine or a placebo. Sequenced material: peripheral blood, taken in a trial of Ad26.COV2.S vaccine versus placebo.

CDR3 nucleotides: TGTGCCAGCAGCTTGGCCGGTCTCAACTATGGCTACACCTTC. Its protein product is CASSLAGLNYGYTF. The V gene is TRBV5-4, the J gene TRBJ1-2, with D unclear. The CDR3 loop spans 14 amino acids. Trimming pared 0 bases from V and 2 bases from J, leaving 8 bases between. CDR1 SGHNT and CDR2 YYREEE come from the germline V gene (reference sequence).